The 12 T cell receptor beta chains below come from one sample, sequenced in a study of glioma-infiltrating T cells listed by TCRdb under 2016. The data were produced on an Illumina MiSeq. TCR alpha and beta CDR3 regions were amplified with the iRepertoire nested amplicon-rescue multiplex PCR (arm-PCR) platform from RNA. The raw public data were reprocessed by TCRdb itself: fastp quality trimming at Q25, MiXCR clonotype calling, in-frame beta chains only. Each CDR3 protein appears once, grouped with its most common genes and DNA. The sample profile shows more than 350,000 distinct CDR3 sequences; around 45% of them were found once. Together, the top ten hold about 11% of the sample. Sequencing was carried out using glioma tissue, nonneoplastic brain tissue, or PBMCs (not recorded which). The receptor source for this set is a human donor with low-grade glioma or glioblastoma, undergoing nonglioma brain surgery, or in good health (not recorded which).

This chain connects TRBV27 to TRBJ1-5; tentative D call: TRBD1 (5 bases). Per germline, CDR1 MNHEY and CDR2 SMNVEV (reference sequence). Trimming cost V 3 bases and J 4 bases, with 19 bases left between them. The CDR3 is made up of 17 amino acids. The CDR3 DNA reads as TGTGCCAGCAGTTTTGGGGGTGGGAGGGGCGCGAATCAGCCCCAGCATTTT. Its protein product is CASSFGGGRGANQPQHF.

This clonotype was counted ten times or more. The chain couples TRBV27 to TRBJ1-1; 9 positions agree with TRBD1. Germline assignment: CDR1 MNHEY and CDR2 SMNVEV (reference sequence). With 2 bases clipped from V and 3 bases from J, the junction kept 16 bases outside the gene matches. The CDR3 spans 19 residues. The CDR3 reads CASSLRGTGKRAVDTEAFF. In DNA form, the CDR3 reads TGTGCCAGCAGTTTACGGGGGACAGGGAAGCGGGCGGTGGACACTGAAGCTTTCTTT.

This clonotype was seen a handful of times. A much more abundant neighbour one base away suggests this may be a read error. The chain carries TRBV6-2 or TRBV6-3 and TRBJ2-1; D might be TRBD1 or TRBD2, each matching 5 bases. The CDR3 has 16 residues. In germline, CDR1 is MNHEY, CDR2 SVGEGT. The CDR3 region is CASSTISRGSHNEQFF. The CDR3 nucleotides read TGTGCCAGCAGTACCATTTCGAGGGGCTCCCACAATGAGCAGTTCTTC.

V is TRBV18 and J is TRBJ2-7, with TRBD2 identical over 8 bases. V lost 0 bases and J lost 5; bases outside the gene matches: 3. This CDR3 region has 14 residues. The V gene's germline CDR1 is KGHSH and CDR2 LQKENI. Written as DNA, the CDR3 is TGTGCCAGCTCACCACCGACGCGGGAGGACGAGCAGTACTTC. This encodes CASSPPTREDEQYF.

There are many counts of this clonotype. The chain employs TRBV6-1 and TRBJ2-2; 7 nucleotides align to TRBD1. J lost 5 bases, V lost 6 bases, and 3 bases had no gene match. From germline, CDR1 is MNHNS and CDR2 SASEGT. This CDR3 spans 13 amino acids. CDR3 in amino acids: CASRRRGTGELFF. CDR3 bases: TGTGCCAGCAGGCGCAGGGGGACCGGGGAGCTGTTTTTT.

This clonotype has a count of ten or more. The rearrangement joins TRBV6-2 or TRBV6-3 to TRBJ2-1; 7 bases match TRBD1. Per the germline V gene, CDR1 is MNHEY and CDR2 is SVGEGT. Unmatched junction bases numbered 8, after V lost 6 bases and J lost 15 bases. This CDR3 comprises 11 residues. CDR3 region: CASSPGQDRFF. CDR3 DNA: TGTGCCAGCAGCCCCGGACAGGATCGGTTCTTC.

V usage is TRBV20-1 and J usage is TRBJ2-1, with D perhaps being TRBD1 or TRBD2 (5 bases each). The CDR3 runs 14 residues. Deletions cut 4 bases from V and 3 bases from J, with 13 bases between. Germline loops: CDR1 DFQATT, CDR2 SNEGSKA (reference sequence). CDR3 loop: CSAIGTPFYNEQFF. DNA for the CDR3: TGCAGTGCTATCGGGACCCCCTTCTACAATGAGCAGTTCTTC.

Of note for this clonotype: A much larger clone differs by one base, so this may be a read error. This chain joins TRBV6-9 and TRBJ2-1; D possibly uses TRBD1 or TRBD2 (5 bases each). Germline lookup yields CDR1 MNHGY and CDR2 SVAAGI. The CDR3 has 11 amino acids. The CDR3, as DNA: TGTGCCAGCAGTTACGGGACGGAGCGGTTCTTC. Residues: CASSYGTERFF.

This clonotype turned up a few times. The chain couples TRBV19 to TRBJ2-1, with D perhaps matching TRBD2 (6 bases). The V end lost 3 bases, the J end lost 5 bases, and 14 bases lay between the germline ends. This CDR3 region has 15 residues. Germline CDR1 is LNHDA and CDR2 is SQIVND (reference sequence). CDR3 loop: CASSIRGTRDNEQFF. CDR3 in DNA: TGTGCCAGTAGTATCCGGGGGACCCGTGACAATGAGCAGTTCTTC.

The table lists this clonotype with a few counts. The genes are TRBV20-1 and TRBJ2-7; 7 nucleotides agree with TRBD1. Germline V gene lookup returns CDR1 DFQATT and CDR2 SNEGSKA (reference sequence). The junction had 4 bases not matched to a gene; V was cut back by 5 bases and J by 3 bases. This CDR3 comprises 12 residues. CDR3 in amino acids: CSAFGTDYEQYF. CDR3 sequence (DNA): TGCAGTGCTTTCGGGACAGACTACGAGCAGTACTTC.

Of note for this clonotype: This could be a read error, since a much larger clone is one nucleotide away. The chain joins TRBV6-5 to TRBJ2-1; D is uncertain. The CDR3 runs to 12 residues. Germline V CDR1 and CDR2: MNHEY, SVGAGI. In DNA, the CDR3 is TGTGCCATCAGTTCCAGCCGGAATGAGCAGTTCTTC. Its protein product is CAISSSRNEQFF.

About this clonotype itself: This may arise from a read error, as a much more abundant clone is one base away. The rearrangement joins TRBV27 to TRBJ1-1; no firm D call. Germline V gene lookup returns CDR1 MNHEY and CDR2 SMNVEV (reference sequence). This CDR3 contains 13 residues. V was clipped by 7 bases and J by 2 bases, with 11 bases between them. The CDR3 DNA is TGTGCCAGCACTCCGGAGCTAAACACTGAAGCTTTCTTT. It specifies CASTPELNTEAFF.